The 10 T cell receptor beta chains reported below all come from one sample, sequenced in a study of beta chain features in type 1 diabetes. Findings and caveats of the study: Moderately but significantly shorter TCRB CDR3s were found in Type 1 diabetes patients in all four CD4+ subsets.

No antigens are known for them. Of the isolated RNA, all was reverse transcribed, and so the sequenced material was expressed TCRB transcripts. Assay: immunoSEQ multiplex PCR; the TCRdb copy retains only in-frame clones and omits some. The sample contains 300,000 to 400,000 clones, 9.6% of which appear only once. Sequencing used central memory CD4+ T cells from blood. The origin of the receptors is a man under 40 with type 1 diabetes.

This clone was recorded a few times. Other DNA sequences of this sample code for an identical CDR3. The chain joins TRBV25-1 to TRBJ2-1; 13 bases map to TRBD2. This CDR3 has 16 amino acids. CDR1 and CDR2 (germline): MGHDK, SYGVNS. V gave up 4 bases and J gave up 4 bases; unmatched junction bases: 4. CDR3 bases: TGTGCCAGCAGTGTACTAGCGGGAGGGCCATACAATGAGCAGTTCTTC. Its protein is CASSVLAGGPYNEQFF.

Details on this clone: Other nucleotide sequences in the sample specify the same CDR3. V and J are TRBV14 and TRBJ2-5; tentatively, D is TRBD1 or TRBD2 (5 bases each). The CDR3 length is 16 residues. V lost 5 bases to trimming and J lost 5 bases, with 21 bases between them. Germline-derived CDR1 and CDR2 are SGHDN and FVKESK. The CDR3 is CASSLRLGQGEETQYF. CDR3 DNA sequence: TGTGCCAGCAGCTTACGTCTCGGACAAGGGGAGGAGACCCAGTACTTC.

The rearrangement joins TRBV9 to TRBJ1-1; D is unresolved. In germline, CDR1 is SGDLS, CDR2 YYNGEE. CDR3 length: 12 residues. V shed 4 bases and J shed 1 base, with 5 bases lying between them. CDR3 sequence reads: CASSPKNTEAFF. The CDR3 DNA follows: TGTGCCAGCAGCCCAAAGAACACTGAAGCTTTCTTT.

This clone came up many times. This sequence joins TRBV9 and TRBJ2-1, with D possibly matching TRBD1 (6 bases). With 3 bases removed from V and 9 bases from J, the gap between germline ends came to 16 bases. Germline-derived CDR1 and CDR2 are SGDLS and YYNGEE. This CDR3 region has 14 residues. The CDR3 nucleotides are TGTGCCAGCAGCGCCATACAGGGTTTCGGTGAGCAGTTCTTC. This codes for CASSAIQGFGEQFF.

The V and J genes are TRBV11-2 and TRBJ2-1; TRBD1 is a possible D gene (6 bases). V lost 4 bases, J lost 10 bases, and 14 bases lay in between. CDR1 and CDR2 from the germline V gene are SGHAT and FQNNGV. CDR3 length: 13 residues. DNA for the CDR3: TGTGCCAGCAGCTGGGACACCCGCAGGGAGCAGTTCTTC. Translating it yields CASSWDTRREQFF. Combining the CDR3 with reference TRBV11-2 and TRBJ2-1 gives the whole variable domain EAGVAQSPRYKIIEKRQSVAFWCNPISGHATLYWYQQILGQGPKLLIQFQNNGVVDDSQLPKDRFSAERLKGVDSTLKIQPAKLEDSAVYLCASSWDTRREQFFGPGTRLTVL.

The V gene is TRBV7-9, the J gene TRBJ2-3; D remains ambiguous. Trimming took off 11 bases at V and 4 bases at J, with 10 bases between the two ends. This CDR3 spans 11 amino acids. Germline-derived CDR1 and CDR2 are SEHNR and FQNEAQ (reference sequence). The CDR3 DNA reads TGTGCCTCCAGGTCAGCAGATACGCAGTATTTT. Encoded protein: CASRSADTQYF.

This clone was found a few times. V usage is TRBV11-2 and J usage is TRBJ1-5; 8 bases are shared with TRBD1. From germline, CDR1 is SGHAT and CDR2 FQNNGV. V lost 5 bases and J lost 2; bases outside the gene matches: 14. The CDR3 is 18 amino acids. The CDR3 loop is CASSPGTGRHLRNQPQHF. The CDR3 DNA reads TGTGCCAGCAGCCCAGGGACAGGCCGCCATCTACGCAATCAGCCCCAGCATTTT.

Ten or more counts support this clone. This chain connects TRBV9 to TRBJ2-3; a weak D match, TRBD1 (5 bases). V was clipped by 2 bases and J by 2 bases, with 9 bases between them. The CDR3 contains 14 residues. Germline V gives CDR1 SGDLS, CDR2 YYNGEE. Here the CDR3 reads CASSVLTVTDTQYF. CDR3 DNA sequence: TGTGCCAGCAGCGTTTTGACAGTCACAGATACGCAGTATTTT.

This clone was detected a few times. The chain has TRBV7-9 and TRBJ2-2, with 11 nucleotides matching TRBD1. J gave up 6 bases and V 5 bases, and 5 bases lay outside the gene matches. The CDR3 length is 15 residues. Germline V CDR1 and CDR2: SEHNR, FQNEAQ (reference sequence). CDR3 sequence: CASSPGTGGPGELFF. The CDR3 DNA is TGTGCCAGCAGCCCCGGGACAGGGGGACCCGGGGAGCTGTTTTTT. Full variable domain (missing parts from reference TRBV7-9 and TRBJ2-2): DTGVSQNPRHKITKRGQNVTFRCDPISEHNRLYWYRQTLGQGPEFLTYFQNEAQLEKSRLLSDRFSAERPKGSFSTLEIQRTEQGDSAMYLCASSPGTGGPGELFFGEGSRLTVL.

This clone was seen just once. The genes are TRBV18 and TRBJ1-5; D not resolved. The germline CDR1 and CDR2 sequences are KGHSH and LQKENI. The V end lost 1 base, the J end lost 1 base, and 11 bases lay between the germline ends. The CDR3 spans 16 residues. CDR3 region: CASSPLGGSSNQPQHF. The CDR3 DNA is TGTGCCAGCTCACCACTCGGCGGGTCAAGCAATCAGCCCCAGCATTTT.